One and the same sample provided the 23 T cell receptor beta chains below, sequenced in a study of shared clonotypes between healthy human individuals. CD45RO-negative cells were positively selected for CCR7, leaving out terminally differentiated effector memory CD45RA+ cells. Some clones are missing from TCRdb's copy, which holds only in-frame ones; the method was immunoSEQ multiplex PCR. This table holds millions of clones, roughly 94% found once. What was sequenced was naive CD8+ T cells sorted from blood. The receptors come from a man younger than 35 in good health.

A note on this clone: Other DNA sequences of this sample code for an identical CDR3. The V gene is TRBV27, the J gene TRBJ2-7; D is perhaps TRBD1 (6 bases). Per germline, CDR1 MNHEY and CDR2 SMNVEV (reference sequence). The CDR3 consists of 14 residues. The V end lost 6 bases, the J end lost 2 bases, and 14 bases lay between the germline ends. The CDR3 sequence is CASSFRGPTYEQYF. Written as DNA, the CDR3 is TGTGCCAGCAGCTTCAGGGGCCCCACCTACGAGCAGTACTTC.

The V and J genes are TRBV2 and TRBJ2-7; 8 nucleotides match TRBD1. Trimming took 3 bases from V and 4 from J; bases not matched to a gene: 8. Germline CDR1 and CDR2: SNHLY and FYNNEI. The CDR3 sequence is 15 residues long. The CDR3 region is CASSDFQGAPYEQYF. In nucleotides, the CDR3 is TGTGCCAGCAGTGATTTCCAGGGGGCGCCTTACGAGCAGTACTTC.

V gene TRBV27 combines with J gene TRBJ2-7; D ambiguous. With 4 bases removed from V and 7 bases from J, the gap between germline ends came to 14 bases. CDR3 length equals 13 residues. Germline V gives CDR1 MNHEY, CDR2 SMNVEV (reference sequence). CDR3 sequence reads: CASSSSEFREQYF. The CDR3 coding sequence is TGTGCCAGCAGTTCCTCGGAGTTTAGGGAGCAGTACTTC.

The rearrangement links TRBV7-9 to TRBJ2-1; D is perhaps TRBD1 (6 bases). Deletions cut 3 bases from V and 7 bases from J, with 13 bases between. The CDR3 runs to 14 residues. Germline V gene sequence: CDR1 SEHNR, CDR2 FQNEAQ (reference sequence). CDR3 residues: CASSFNQGWNEQFF. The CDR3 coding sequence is TGTGCCAGCAGCTTTAATCAGGGGTGGAATGAGCAGTTCTTC.

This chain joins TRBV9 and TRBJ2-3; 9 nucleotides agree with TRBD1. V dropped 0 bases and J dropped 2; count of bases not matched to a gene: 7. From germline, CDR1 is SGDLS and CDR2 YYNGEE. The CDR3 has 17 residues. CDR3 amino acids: CASSVEIGTGFTDTQYF. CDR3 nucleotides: TGTGCCAGCAGCGTAGAGATCGGGACAGGGTTCACAGATACGCAGTATTTT.

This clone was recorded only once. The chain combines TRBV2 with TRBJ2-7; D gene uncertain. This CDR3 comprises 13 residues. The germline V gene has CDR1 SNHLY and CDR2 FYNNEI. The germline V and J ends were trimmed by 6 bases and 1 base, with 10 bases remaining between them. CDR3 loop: CASRRFSSYEQYF. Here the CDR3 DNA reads TGTGCCAGCAGGAGATTTAGTTCCTACGAGCAGTACTTC. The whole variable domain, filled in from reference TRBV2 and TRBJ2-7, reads EPEVTQTPSHQVTQMGQEVILRCVPISNHLYFYWYRQILGQKVEFLVSFYNNEISEKSEIFDDQFSVERPDGSNFTLKIRSTKLEDSAMYFCASRRFSSYEQYFGPGTRLTVT.

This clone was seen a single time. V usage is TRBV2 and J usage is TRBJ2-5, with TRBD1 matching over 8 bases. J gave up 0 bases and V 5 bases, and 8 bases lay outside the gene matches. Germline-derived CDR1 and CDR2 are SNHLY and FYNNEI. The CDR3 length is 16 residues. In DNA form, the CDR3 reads TGTGCCAGCAGTCAGGGGGCGGGAAGGGACCAAGAGACCCAGTACTTC. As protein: CASSQGAGRDQETQYF.

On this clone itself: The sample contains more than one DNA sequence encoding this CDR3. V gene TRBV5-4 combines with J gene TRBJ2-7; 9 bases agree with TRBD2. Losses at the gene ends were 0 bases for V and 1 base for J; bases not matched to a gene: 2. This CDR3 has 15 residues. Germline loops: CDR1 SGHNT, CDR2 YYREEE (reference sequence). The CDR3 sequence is CASSLGSGGSYEQYF. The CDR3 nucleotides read TGTGCCAGCAGCTTGGGCAGCGGGGGGTCCTACGAGCAGTACTTC. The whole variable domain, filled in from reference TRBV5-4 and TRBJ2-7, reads ETGVTQSPTHLIKTRGQQVTLRCSSQSGHNTVSWYQQALGQGPQFIFQYYREEENGRGNFPPRFSGLQFPNYSSELNVNALELDDSALYLCASSLGSGGSYEQYFGPGTRLTVT.

The CDR3, as DNA: TGTGCCAGCAGCCGCCTTGAGGCCTACAATGAGCAGTTCTTC. Protein: CASSRLEAYNEQFF. This chain connects TRBV5-6 to TRBJ2-1; D ambiguous. Germline V gene data show CDR1 as SGHDT and CDR2 as YYEEEE. V was shortened by 4 bases and J by 2 bases, with 10 bases between the two germline ends. CDR3 length: 14 amino acids.

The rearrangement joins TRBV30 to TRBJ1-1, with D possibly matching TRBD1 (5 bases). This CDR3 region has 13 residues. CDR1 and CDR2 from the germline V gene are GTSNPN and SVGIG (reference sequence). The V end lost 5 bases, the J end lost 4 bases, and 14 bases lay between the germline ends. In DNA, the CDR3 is TGTGCCTGGGGGGGTGGTCACAGCACTGAAGCTTTCTTT. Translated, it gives CAWGGGHSTEAFF.

This CDR3 reads CASSIAAAVTLSGANVLTF. In DNA form, the CDR3 reads TGTGCCAGTAGTATAGCGGCGGCTGTAACCCTCTCTGGGGCCAACGTCCTGACTTTC. J is TRBJ2-6 and V is TRBV19; D remains unclear. The germline V gene has CDR1 LNHDA and CDR2 SQIVND (reference sequence). This CDR3 spans 19 amino acids. Trimming stripped 1 base from V and 0 bases from J, with 16 bases between.

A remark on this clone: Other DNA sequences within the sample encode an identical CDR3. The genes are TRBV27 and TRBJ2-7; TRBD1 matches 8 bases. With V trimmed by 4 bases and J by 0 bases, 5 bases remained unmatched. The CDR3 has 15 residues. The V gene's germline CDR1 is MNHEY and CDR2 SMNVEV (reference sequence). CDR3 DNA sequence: TGTGCCAGCAGTTCGACCGGGACAGGCTCCTACGAGCAGTACTTC. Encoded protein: CASSSTGTGSYEQYF.

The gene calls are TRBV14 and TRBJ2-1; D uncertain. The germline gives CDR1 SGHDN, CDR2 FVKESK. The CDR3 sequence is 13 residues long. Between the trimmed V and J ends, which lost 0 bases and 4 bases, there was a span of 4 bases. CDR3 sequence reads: CASSQEGYNEQFF. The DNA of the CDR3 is TGTGCCAGCAGCCAAGAAGGGTACAATGAGCAGTTCTTC. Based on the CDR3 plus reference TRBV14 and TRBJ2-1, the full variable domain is EAGVTQFPSHSVIEKGQTVTLRCDPISGHDNLYWYRRVMGKEIKFLLHFVKESKQDESGMPNNRFLAERTGGTYSTLKVQPAELEDSGVYFCASSQEGYNEQFFGPGTRLTVL.

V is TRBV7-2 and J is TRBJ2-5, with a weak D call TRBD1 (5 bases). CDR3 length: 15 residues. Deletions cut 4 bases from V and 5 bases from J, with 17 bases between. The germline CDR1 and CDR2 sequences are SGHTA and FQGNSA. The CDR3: CASSSQGDHGETQYF. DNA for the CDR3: TGTGCCAGCAGCTCCCAGGGTGACCACGGGGAGACCCAGTACTTC.

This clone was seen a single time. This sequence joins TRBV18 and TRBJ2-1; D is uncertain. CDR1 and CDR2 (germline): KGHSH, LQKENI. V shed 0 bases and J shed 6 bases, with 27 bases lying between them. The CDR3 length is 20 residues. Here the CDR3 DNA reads TGTGCCAGCTCACCACCACCGGATTTACCGATCCGCGGTTCGGCCAATGAGCAGTTCTTC. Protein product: CASSPPPDLPIRGSANEQFF.

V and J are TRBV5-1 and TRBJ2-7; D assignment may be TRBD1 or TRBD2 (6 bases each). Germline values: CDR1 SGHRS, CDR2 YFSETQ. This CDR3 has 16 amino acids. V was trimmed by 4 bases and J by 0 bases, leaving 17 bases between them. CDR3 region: CASSQTLGGLSYEQYF. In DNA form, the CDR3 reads TGCGCCAGCAGCCAGACCCTAGGGGGGCTCTCCTACGAGCAGTACTTC.

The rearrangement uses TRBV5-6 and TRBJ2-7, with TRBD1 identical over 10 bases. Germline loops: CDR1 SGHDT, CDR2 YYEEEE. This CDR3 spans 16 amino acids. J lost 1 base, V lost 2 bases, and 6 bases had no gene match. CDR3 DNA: TGTGCCAGCAGCTTTCGACGGGACAGGGGATCCTACGAGCAGTACTTC. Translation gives CASSFRRDRGSYEQYF.

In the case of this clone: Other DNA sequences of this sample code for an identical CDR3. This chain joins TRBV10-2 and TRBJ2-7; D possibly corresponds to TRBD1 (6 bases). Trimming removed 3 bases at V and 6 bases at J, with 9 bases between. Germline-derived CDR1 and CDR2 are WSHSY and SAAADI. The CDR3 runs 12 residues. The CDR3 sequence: CASSEGGGEQYF. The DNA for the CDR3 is TGCGCCAGCAGTGAAGGGGGTGGCGAGCAGTACTTC.

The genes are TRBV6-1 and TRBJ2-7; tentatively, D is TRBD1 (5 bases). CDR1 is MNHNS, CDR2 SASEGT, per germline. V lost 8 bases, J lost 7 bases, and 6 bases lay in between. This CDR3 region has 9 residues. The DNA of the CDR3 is TGTGCCAGCCGACAGGAGCAGTACTTC. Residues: CASRQEQYF.

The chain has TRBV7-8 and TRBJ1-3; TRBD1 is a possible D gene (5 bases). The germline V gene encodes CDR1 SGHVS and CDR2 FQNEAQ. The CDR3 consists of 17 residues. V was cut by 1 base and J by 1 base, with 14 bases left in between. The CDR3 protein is CASSLEGTPFSGNTIYF. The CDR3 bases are TGTGCCAGCAGCTTAGAAGGGACGCCCTTTTCTGGAAACACCATATATTTT.

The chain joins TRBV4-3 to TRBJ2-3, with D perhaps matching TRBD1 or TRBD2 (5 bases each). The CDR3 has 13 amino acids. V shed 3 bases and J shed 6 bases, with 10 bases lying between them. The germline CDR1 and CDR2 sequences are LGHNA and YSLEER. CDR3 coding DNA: TGCGCCAGCAGCCATGGCGAGGGGGATACGCAGTATTTT. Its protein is CASSHGEGDTQYF.

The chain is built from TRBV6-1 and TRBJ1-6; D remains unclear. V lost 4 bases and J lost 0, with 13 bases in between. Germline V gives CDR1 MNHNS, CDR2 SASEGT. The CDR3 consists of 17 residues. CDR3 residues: CASSAATPSSYNSPLHF. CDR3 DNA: TGTGCCAGCAGTGCGGCGACGCCGAGCTCCTATAATTCACCCCTCCACTTT.

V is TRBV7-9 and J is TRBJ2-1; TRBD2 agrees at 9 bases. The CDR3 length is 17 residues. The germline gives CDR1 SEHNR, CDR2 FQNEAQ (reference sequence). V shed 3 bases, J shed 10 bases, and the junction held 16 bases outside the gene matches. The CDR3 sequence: CASSFPLTGLASGEQFF. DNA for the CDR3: TGTGCCAGCAGCTTCCCTTTAACGGGACTAGCAAGTGGGGAGCAGTTCTTC.